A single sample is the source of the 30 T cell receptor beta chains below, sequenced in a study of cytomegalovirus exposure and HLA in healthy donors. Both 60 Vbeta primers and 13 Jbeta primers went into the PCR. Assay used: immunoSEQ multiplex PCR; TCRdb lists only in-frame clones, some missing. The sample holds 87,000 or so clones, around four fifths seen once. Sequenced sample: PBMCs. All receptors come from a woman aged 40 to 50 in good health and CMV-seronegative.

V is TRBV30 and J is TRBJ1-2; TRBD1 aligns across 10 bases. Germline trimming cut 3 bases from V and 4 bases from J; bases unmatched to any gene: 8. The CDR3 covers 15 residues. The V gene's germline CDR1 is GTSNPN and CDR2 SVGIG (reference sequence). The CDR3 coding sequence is TGTGCCTGGAGCACCCCGGGACAGGGGTTCTATGGCTACACCTTC. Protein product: CAWSTPGQGFYGYTF.

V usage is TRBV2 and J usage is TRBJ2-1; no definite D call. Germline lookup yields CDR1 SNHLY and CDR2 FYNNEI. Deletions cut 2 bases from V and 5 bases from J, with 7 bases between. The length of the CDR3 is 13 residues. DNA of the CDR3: TGTGCCAGCAGTGAACCCTTAAACAATGAGCAGTTCTTC. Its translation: CASSEPLNNEQFF.

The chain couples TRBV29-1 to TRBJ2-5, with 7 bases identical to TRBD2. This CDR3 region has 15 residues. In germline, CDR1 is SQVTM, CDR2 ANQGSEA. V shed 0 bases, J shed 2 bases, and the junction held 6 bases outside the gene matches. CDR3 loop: CSVEDDWGGQETQYF. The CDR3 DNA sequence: TGCAGCGTTGAAGATGATTGGGGGGGGCAAGAGACCCAGTACTTC.

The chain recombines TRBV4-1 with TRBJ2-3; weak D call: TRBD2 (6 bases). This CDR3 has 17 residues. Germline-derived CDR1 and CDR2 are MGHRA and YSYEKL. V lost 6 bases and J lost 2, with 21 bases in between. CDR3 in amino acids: CASSHKGGAGTTDTQYF. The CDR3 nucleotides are TGCGCCAGCAGTCACAAAGGCGGCGCGGGGACCACAGATACGCAGTATTTT.

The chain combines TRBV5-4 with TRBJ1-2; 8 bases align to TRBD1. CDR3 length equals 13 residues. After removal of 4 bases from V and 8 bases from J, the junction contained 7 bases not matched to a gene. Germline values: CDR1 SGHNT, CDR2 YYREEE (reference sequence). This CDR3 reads CASSARTGSGYTF. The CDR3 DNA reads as TGTGCCAGCAGCGCCCGGACAGGGAGCGGCTACACCTTC.

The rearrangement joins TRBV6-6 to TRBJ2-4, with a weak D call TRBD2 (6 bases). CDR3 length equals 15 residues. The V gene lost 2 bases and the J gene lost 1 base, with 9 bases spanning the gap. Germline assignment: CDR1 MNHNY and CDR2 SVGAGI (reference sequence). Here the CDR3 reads CASSYGAGAKNIQYF. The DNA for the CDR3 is TGTGCCAGCAGTTACGGGGCGGGGGCCAAAAACATTCAGTACTTC.

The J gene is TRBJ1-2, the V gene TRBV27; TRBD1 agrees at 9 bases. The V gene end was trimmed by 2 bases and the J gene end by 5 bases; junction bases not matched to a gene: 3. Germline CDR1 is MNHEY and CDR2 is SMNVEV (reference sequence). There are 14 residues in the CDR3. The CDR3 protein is CASSLRQGGYGYTF. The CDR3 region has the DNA TGTGCCAGCAGTTTAAGACAGGGGGGTTATGGCTACACCTTC.

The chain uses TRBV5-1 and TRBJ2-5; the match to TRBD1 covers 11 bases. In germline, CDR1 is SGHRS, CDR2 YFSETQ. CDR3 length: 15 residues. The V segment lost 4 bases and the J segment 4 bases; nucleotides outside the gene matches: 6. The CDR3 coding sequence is TGCGCCAGCAGCAAAGGGACAGGGGGTAGAGAGACCCAGTACTTC. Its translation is CASSKGTGGRETQYF.

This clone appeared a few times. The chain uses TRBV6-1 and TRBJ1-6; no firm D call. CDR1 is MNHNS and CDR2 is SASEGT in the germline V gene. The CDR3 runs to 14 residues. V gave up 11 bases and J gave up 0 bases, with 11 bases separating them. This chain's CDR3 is CAVGRSSYNSPLHF. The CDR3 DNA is TGTGCCGTCGGGAGAAGCTCCTATAATTCACCCCTCCACTTT.

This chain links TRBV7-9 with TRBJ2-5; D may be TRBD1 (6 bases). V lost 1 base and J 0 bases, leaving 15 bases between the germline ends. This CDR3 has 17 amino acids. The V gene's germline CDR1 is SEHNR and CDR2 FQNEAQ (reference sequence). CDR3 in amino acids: CASSLVGGGLYQETQYF. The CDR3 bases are TGTGCCAGCAGCTTAGTGGGTGGGGGCTTATACCAAGAGACCCAGTACTTC.

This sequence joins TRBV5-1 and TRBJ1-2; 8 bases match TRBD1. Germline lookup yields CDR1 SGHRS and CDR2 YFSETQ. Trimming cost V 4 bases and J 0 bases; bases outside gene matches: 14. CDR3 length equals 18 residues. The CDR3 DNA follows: TGCGCCAGCAGCAACCACGGACAGGGTTATCAAGCTAACTATGGCTACACCTTC. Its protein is CASSNHGQGYQANYGYTF.

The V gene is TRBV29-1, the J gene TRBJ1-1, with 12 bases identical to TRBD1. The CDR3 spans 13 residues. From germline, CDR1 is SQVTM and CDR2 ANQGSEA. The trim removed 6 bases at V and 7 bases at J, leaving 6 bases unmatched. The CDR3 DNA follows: TGCAGCGTCTCCGGGACAGGGGGCGTTGAAGCTTTCTTT. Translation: CSVSGTGGVEAFF.

CDR3 DNA sequence: TGTGCCAGCTCACCGGAGCAGCCGGCGACGGTCGGGGAGCTGTTTTTT. Translated, it gives CASSPEQPATVGELFF. The chain links TRBV18 to TRBJ2-2; D gene ambiguous. Germline loops: CDR1 KGHSH, CDR2 LQKENI. The CDR3 is 16 residues long. V lost 3 bases to trimming and J lost 7 bases, with 18 bases between them. Supplemented by reference TRBV18 and TRBJ2-2, the full variable domain reads NAGVMQNPRHLVRRRGQEARLRCSPMKGHSHVYWYRQLPEEGLKFMVYLQKENIIDESGMPKERFSAEFPKEGPSILRIQQVVRGDSAAYFCASSPEQPATVGELFFGEGSRLTVL.

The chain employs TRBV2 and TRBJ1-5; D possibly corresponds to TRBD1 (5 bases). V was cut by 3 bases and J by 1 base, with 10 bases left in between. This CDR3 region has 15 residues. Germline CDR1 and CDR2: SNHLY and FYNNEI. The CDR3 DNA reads TGTGCCAGCAGTGAGGGGCAGGCCAGCAATCAGCCCCAGCATTTT. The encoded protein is CASSEGQASNQPQHF.

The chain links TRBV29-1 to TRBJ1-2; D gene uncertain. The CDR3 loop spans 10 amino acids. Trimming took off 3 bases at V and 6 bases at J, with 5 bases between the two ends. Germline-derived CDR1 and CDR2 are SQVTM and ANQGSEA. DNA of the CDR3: TGCAGCGTTGACAGTAATGGCTACACCTTC. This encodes CSVDSNGYTF.

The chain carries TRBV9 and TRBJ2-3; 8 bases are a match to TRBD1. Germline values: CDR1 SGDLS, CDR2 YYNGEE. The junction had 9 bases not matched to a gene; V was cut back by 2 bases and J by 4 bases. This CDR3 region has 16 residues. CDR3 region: CASSVDQGARPDTQYF. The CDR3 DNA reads TGTGCCAGCAGCGTCGACCAGGGGGCGCGTCCAGATACGCAGTATTTT.

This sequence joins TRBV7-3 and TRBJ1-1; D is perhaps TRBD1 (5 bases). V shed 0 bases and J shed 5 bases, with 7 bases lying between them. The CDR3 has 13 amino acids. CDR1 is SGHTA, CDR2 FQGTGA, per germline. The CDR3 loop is CASSLTGDTEAFF. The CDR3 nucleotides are TGTGCCAGCAGCTTAACAGGGGATACTGAAGCTTTCTTT.

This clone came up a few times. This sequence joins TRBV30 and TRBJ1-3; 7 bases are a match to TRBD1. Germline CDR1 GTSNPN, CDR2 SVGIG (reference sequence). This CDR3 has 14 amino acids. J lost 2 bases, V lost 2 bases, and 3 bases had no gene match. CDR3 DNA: TGTGCCTGGAGTCGCGACAGGGCTGGAAACACCATATATTTT. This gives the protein CAWSRDRAGNTIYF.

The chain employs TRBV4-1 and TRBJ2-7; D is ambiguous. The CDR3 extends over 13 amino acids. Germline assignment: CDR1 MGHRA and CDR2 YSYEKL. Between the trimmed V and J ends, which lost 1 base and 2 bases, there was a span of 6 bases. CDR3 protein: CASSQGRAYEQYF. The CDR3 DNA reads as TGCGCCAGCAGCCAAGGGAGAGCCTACGAGCAGTACTTC.

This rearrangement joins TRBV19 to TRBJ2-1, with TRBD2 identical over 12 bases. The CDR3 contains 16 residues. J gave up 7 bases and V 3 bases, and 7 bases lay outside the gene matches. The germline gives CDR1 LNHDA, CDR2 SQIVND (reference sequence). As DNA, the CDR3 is TGTGCCAGTAGTATCTCGCTAGCGGGGGGGCCGAATGAGCAGTTCTTC. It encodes CASSISLAGGPNEQFF.

The CDR3 sequence: CASTPGQANTGELFF. CDR3 nucleotides: TGTGCCAGTACCCCTGGACAGGCGAACACCGGGGAGCTGTTTTTT. This chain joins TRBV19 and TRBJ2-2, with 7 bases fitting TRBD1. The V segment lost 7 bases and the J segment 0 bases; nucleotides outside the gene matches: 5. The CDR3 sequence is 15 residues long. Germline CDR1 reads LNHDA; CDR2 reads SQIVND (reference sequence).

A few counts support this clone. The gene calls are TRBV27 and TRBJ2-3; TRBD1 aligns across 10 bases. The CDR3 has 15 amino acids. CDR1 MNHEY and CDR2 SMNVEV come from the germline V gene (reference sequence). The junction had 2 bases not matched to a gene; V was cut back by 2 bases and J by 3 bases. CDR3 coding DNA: TGTGCCAGCAGTTTACGGACAGGGGGTACAGATACGCAGTATTTT. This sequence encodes CASSLRTGGTDTQYF.

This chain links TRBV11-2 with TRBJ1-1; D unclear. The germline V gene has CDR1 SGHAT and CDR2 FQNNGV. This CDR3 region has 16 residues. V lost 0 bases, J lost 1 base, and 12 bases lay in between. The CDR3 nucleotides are TGTGCCAGCAGCTTAGAGCTTTCGGTTCAGAACACTGAAGCTTTCTTT. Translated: CASSLELSVQNTEAFF.

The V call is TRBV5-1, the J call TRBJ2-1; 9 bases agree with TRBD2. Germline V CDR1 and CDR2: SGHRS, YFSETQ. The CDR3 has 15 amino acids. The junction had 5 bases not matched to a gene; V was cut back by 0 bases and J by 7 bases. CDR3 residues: CASSLVSSGKNEQFF. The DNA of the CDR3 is TGCGCCAGCAGCTTGGTGTCTAGCGGGAAGAATGAGCAGTTCTTC.

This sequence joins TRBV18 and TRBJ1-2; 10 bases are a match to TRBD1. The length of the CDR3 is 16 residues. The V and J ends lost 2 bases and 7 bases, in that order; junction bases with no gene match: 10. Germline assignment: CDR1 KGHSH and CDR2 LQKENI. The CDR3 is CASSPVLGQGSGGYTF. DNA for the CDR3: TGTGCCAGCTCACCAGTTTTGGGACAGGGGAGTGGTGGCTACACCTTC.

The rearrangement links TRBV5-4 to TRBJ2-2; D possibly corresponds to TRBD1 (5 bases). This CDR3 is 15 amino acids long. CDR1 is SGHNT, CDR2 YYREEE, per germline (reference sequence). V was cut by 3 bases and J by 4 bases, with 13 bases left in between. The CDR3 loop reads CASSSTQVGTGELFF. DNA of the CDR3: TGTGCCAGCAGCTCCACACAGGTTGGCACCGGGGAGCTGTTTTTT.

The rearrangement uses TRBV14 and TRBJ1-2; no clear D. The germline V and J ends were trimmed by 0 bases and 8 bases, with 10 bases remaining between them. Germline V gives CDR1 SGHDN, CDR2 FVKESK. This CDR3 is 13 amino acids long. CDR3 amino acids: CASSQDHEQGYTF. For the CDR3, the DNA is TGTGCCAGCAGCCAAGATCACGAGCAAGGCTACACCTTC.

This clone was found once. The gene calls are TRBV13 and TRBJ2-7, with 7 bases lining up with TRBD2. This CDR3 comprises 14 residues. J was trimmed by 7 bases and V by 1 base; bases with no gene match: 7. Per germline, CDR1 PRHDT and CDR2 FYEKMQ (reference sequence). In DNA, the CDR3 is TGTGCCAGCAGCTTAGAAGAGGCAGCGGGGGAGCAGTACTTC. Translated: CASSLEEAAGEQYF. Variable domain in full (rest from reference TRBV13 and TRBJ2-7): AAGVIQSPRHLIKEKRETATLKCYPIPRHDTVYWYQQGPGQDPQFLISFYEKMQSDKGSIPDRFSAQQFSDYHSELNMSSLELGDSALYFCASSLEEAAGEQYFGPGTRLTVT.

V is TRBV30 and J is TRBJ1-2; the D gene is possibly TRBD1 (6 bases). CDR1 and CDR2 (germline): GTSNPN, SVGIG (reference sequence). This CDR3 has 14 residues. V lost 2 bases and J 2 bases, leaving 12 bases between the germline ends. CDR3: CAWSTGTGNYGYTF. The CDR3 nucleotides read TGTGCCTGGAGTACCGGTACAGGGAACTATGGCTACACCTTC.

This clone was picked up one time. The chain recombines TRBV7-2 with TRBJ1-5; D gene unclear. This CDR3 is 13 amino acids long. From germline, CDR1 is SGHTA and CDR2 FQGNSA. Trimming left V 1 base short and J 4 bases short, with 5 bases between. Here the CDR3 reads CASSLGRNQPQHF. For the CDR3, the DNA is TGTGCCAGCAGCTTAGGGCGGAATCAGCCCCAGCATTTT.